What follows are 30 T cell receptor beta chains derived from one specimen sequenced in a study of CD8+ T cells in alopecia areata. After isolation, RNA underwent reverse transcription to generate cDNA as the sequencing template. Generated by immunoSEQ multiplex PCR, the TCRdb table keeps only in-frame clones and is missing some. The sample has 120,000 or so clones, roughly 57% seen once; the top ten hold around 5.7%. The treatment: oral pan-JAK inhibitor, 5-10 mg twice daily. The source was CD4+ T cells sorted from blood, collected at week 4, from a patient treated with tofacitinib. These receptors originate from a human donor with alopecia areata.

This clone showed up just a few times. The chain carries TRBV27 and TRBJ1-1; 9 positions match TRBD1. This CDR3 region has 14 residues. Germline V CDR1 and CDR2: MNHEY, SMNVEV (reference sequence). V lost 3 bases to trimming and J lost 9 bases; unmatched junction nucleotides: 8. The CDR3 reads CASSFGGQGVKAFF. The CDR3 DNA reads as TGTGCCAGCAGTTTCGGGGGACAGGGAGTCAAAGCTTTCTTT.

This clone is a singleton in its sample. The chain joins TRBV28 to TRBJ1-2, with a possible D match to TRBD1 (5 bases). Germline CDR1 MDHEN, CDR2 SYDVKM. The V end was cut by 10 bases, the J end by 6 bases, with 15 bases between. The CDR3 is made up of 12 amino acids. The CDR3 DNA is TGTGCCACCCTTCGAATGGGGGATGGCTACACCTTC. Translating gives CATLRMGDGYTF.

Here the CDR3 DNA reads TGTGCCAGCAGCCGCGGACTAGCGGGAGTTGGGGAGACCCAGTACTTC. Encoded protein: CASSRGLAGVGETQYF. This chain links TRBV7-9 with TRBJ2-5; 13 nucleotides match TRBD2. V lost 5 bases and J lost 5; bases outside the gene matches: 8. In germline, CDR1 is SEHNR, CDR2 FQNEAQ (reference sequence). This CDR3 region has 16 residues.

The chain carries TRBV6-9 and TRBJ2-3; no reliable D call. From germline, CDR1 is MNHGY and CDR2 SVAAGI. The CDR3 is made up of 13 amino acids. V was shortened by 10 bases and J by 4 bases, with 15 bases between the two germline ends. The CDR3 DNA reads as TGTGCCAATCTAAGGTTAATCGCAGATACGCAGTATTTT. It specifies CANLRLIADTQYF.

The J gene is TRBJ2-7, the V gene TRBV7-9; no reliable D call. Germline values: CDR1 SEHNR, CDR2 FQNEAQ (reference sequence). The CDR3 has 14 amino acids. V lost 0 bases, J lost 4 bases, and 10 bases lay in between. CDR3 sequence (DNA): TGTGCCAGCAGCTTAGCGCTAGGTGGATACGAGCAGTACTTC. Residues: CASSLALGGYEQYF.

The chain couples TRBV7-9 to TRBJ2-1, with a weak D call TRBD1 (6 bases). Trimming removed 5 bases from V and 6 bases from J, with 17 bases in between. CDR1 SEHNR and CDR2 FQNEAQ come from the germline V gene (reference sequence). The CDR3 is 15 amino acids. The DNA for the CDR3 is TGTGCCAGCAGCGACAACCCTAGGGGGAGCAATGAGCAGTTCTTC. Translation: CASSDNPRGSNEQFF.

The V gene is TRBV2, the J gene TRBJ1-2; D unresolved. The CDR3 spans 15 residues. The V and J ends lost 7 bases and 4 bases respectively, with 19 bases between them. CDR1 is SNHLY, CDR2 FYNNEI, per germline. The CDR3 sequence: CASTPSRSTPYGYTF. The CDR3 bases are TGTGCCAGCACCCCCTCGCGTTCCACCCCCTATGGCTACACCTTC.

There are a few counts of this clone. The chain employs TRBV30 and TRBJ1-2, with D hard to call. This CDR3 spans 13 amino acids. The V and J ends lost 2 bases and 0 bases respectively, with 7 bases between them. The V gene's germline CDR1 is GTSNPN and CDR2 SVGIG (reference sequence). CDR3 residues: CAWSWQTNYGYTF. The CDR3, as DNA: TGTGCCTGGAGTTGGCAGACTAACTATGGCTACACCTTC.

This clone was seen more than once but under ten times. This sequence joins TRBV7-2 and TRBJ2-2; D uncertain. Germline loops: CDR1 SGHTA, CDR2 FQGNSA. The CDR3 totals 13 residues. V dropped 0 bases and J dropped 6 bases, with 5 bases sitting between them. In DNA, the CDR3 is TGTGCCAGCAGCTTAGCAGGGTCCGGGGAGCTGTTTTTT. This encodes CASSLAGSGELFF. Full variable domain (remainder filled in from reference TRBV7-2 and TRBJ2-2): GAGVSQSPSNKVTEKGKDVELRCDPISGHTALYWYRQSLGQGLEFLIYFQGNSAPDKSGLPSDRFSAERTGGSVSTLTIQRTQQEDSAVYLCASSLAGSGELFFGEGSRLTVL.

This clone was counted a few times. The same CDR3 is also encoded by other DNA sequences in this sample. CDR3 in DNA: TGCGCCAGCAGCCAAGATTTCGAGAACACTGAAGCTTTCTTT. Translating it yields CASSQDFENTEAFF. The chain combines TRBV4-1 with TRBJ1-1; no definite D call. Looked up from germline, CDR1 is MGHRA and CDR2 is YSYEKL. This CDR3 is 14 amino acids long. V lost 0 bases, J lost 1 base, and 6 bases lay in between.

Only one count was recorded for this clone. The CDR3 region has the DNA TGTGCCAGCAGCTTTCCCGGGACAGGGAATTCACCCCTCCACTTT. The encoded protein is CASSFPGTGNSPLHF. The chain recombines TRBV5-4 with TRBJ1-6; 9 bases match TRBD1. The length of the CDR3 is 15 residues. The V segment lost 2 bases and the J segment 7 bases; nucleotides outside the gene matches: 4. Germline CDR1 and CDR2: SGHNT and YYREEE (reference sequence). The full variable domain, rest sourced from reference TRBV5-4 and TRBJ1-6, is ETGVTQSPTHLIKTRGQQVTLRCSSQSGHNTVSWYQQALGQGPQFIFQYYREEENGRGNFPPRFSGLQFPNYSSELNVNALELDDSALYLCASSFPGTGNSPLHFGNGTRLTVT.

This clone has more than one count but fewer than ten. The CDR3 here is CASSPGLGLRDDGEQFF. In DNA form, the CDR3 reads TGTGCCAGCAGCCCGGGACTGGGACTTAGAGACGACGGTGAGCAGTTCTTC. This rearrangement joins TRBV9 to TRBJ2-1, with D tentatively TRBD2 (6 bases). Germline lookup yields CDR1 SGDLS and CDR2 YYNGEE. The CDR3 totals 17 residues. V lost 4 bases and J 9 bases, leaving 26 bases between the germline ends.

The CDR3 region is CASSEAGANTEAFF. DNA for the CDR3: TGTGCCAGCAGTGAAGCAGGGGCGAACACTGAAGCTTTCTTT. V usage is TRBV6-1 and J usage is TRBJ1-1; weak D call: TRBD1 (5 bases). The germline V gene encodes CDR1 MNHNS and CDR2 SASEGT. The CDR3 length is 14 residues. V was cut by 0 bases and J by 1 base, with 6 bases left in between.

The rearrangement links TRBV5-1 to TRBJ2-3; tentative D call: TRBD1 (5 bases). The CDR3 totals 14 residues. Germline V gives CDR1 SGHRS, CDR2 YFSETQ. V lost 4 bases and J lost 1, with 10 bases in between. Here the CDR3 reads CASSRSGRTDTQYF. The CDR3 nucleotides are TGCGCCAGCAGCAGGTCAGGGCGCACAGATACGCAGTATTTT.

The J gene is TRBJ2-7, the V gene TRBV5-1, with D maybe TRBD1 (6 bases). There are 15 residues in the CDR3. Between the trimmed V and J ends, which lost 4 bases and 5 bases, there was a span of 19 bases. Germline V gene lookup returns CDR1 SGHRS and CDR2 YFSETQ. The CDR3 sequence: CASSDRPGQADEQYF. The CDR3 DNA is TGCGCCAGCAGCGATCGACCGGGACAAGCTGACGAGCAGTACTTC.

This chain links TRBV7-2 with TRBJ1-6; D is perhaps TRBD1 (6 bases). Germline V CDR1 and CDR2: SGHTA, FQGNSA. The CDR3 contains 14 residues. V was cut by 5 bases and J by 3 bases, with 8 bases left in between. As DNA, the CDR3 is TGTGCCAGCAGCAAACAGGGCTATAATTCACCCCTCCACTTT. Its translation: CASSKQGYNSPLHF.

J is TRBJ2-6 and V is TRBV19; D tentatively reads TRBD1 or TRBD2 (5 bases each). The CDR3 is 17 amino acids. Trimming cost V 4 bases and J 0 bases, with 13 bases left between them. The germline CDR1 and CDR2 sequences are LNHDA and SQIVND (reference sequence). The CDR3 here is CASSTQGRSSGANVLTF. CDR3 nucleotide sequence: TGTGCCAGTAGTACGCAGGGACGGTCCTCTGGGGCCAACGTCCTGACTTTC.

Only a few counts were recorded for this clone. The chain has TRBV7-9 and TRBJ2-2, with 8 bases matching TRBD2. The CDR3 runs to 19 residues. Germline CDR1 is SEHNR and CDR2 is FQNEAQ (reference sequence). V shed 1 base, J shed 4 bases, and the junction held 14 bases outside the gene matches. CDR3 nucleotides: TGTGCCAGCAGCTTAGTTAAACTAGCGGTGGCATCGGGCACCGGGGAGCTGTTTTTT. This translates into CASSLVKLAVASGTGELFF.

The rearrangement joins TRBV23-1 to TRBJ2-1; D is perhaps TRBD1 (7 bases). TRBV23-1 is flagged as an ORF with uncertain function. The V and J ends lost 0 bases and 8 bases respectively, with 14 bases between them. The CDR3 runs 15 residues. The CDR3 sequence: CASSQSAGQPHEQFF. CDR3 sequence (DNA): TGCGCCAGCAGTCAATCGGCGGGACAGCCCCATGAGCAGTTCTTC.

The sample holds a few counts of this clone. This chain connects TRBV30 to TRBJ2-5; D perhaps matches TRBD1 (6 bases). There are 13 residues in the CDR3. Germline V CDR1 and CDR2: GTSNPN, SVGIG (reference sequence). Trimming shortened V by 0 bases and J by 5 bases, and 10 bases separated the two germline ends. CDR3 sequence (DNA): TGTGCCTGGAGTGTCCAGGGGACGGAGACCCAGTACTTC. It translates to CAWSVQGTETQYF.

The rearrangement links TRBV29-1 to TRBJ2-1; D is tentatively TRBD1 or TRBD2 (6 bases each). V lost 4 bases, J lost 12 bases, and 16 bases lay in between. The CDR3 has 12 amino acids. Germline V lookup: CDR1 SQVTM, CDR2 ANQGSEA. This CDR3 reads CSVGGQGGRQFF. The CDR3 DNA sequence: TGCAGCGTTGGGGGGCAGGGAGGACGGCAGTTCTTC.

Notes on this clone: The sample carries other DNA sequences with the same CDR3. This chain links TRBV30 with TRBJ2-5; TRBD2 agrees at 8 bases. Trimming took 3 bases from V and 1 from J; bases not matched to a gene: 4. Germline V CDR1 and CDR2: GTSNPN, SVGIG (reference sequence). The CDR3 spans 14 residues. The CDR3 region is CAWRRAGGQETQYF. CDR3 coding DNA: TGTGCCTGGAGGAGGGCGGGAGGCCAAGAGACCCAGTACTTC.

Remarks on this clone: Distinct nucleotide sequences in the sample also encode this CDR3. The genes are TRBV5-1 and TRBJ2-5; unclear D gene. V lost 4 bases and J 5 bases, leaving 6 bases between the germline ends. Germline V gene lookup returns CDR1 SGHRS and CDR2 YFSETQ. The CDR3 length is 11 residues. CDR3 sequence (DNA): TGCGCCAGCAGCCTAGAGGAGACCCAGTACTTC. Residues: CASSLEETQYF.

The chain couples TRBV5-1 to TRBJ1-1; 9 positions match TRBD1. V lost 5 bases, J lost 4 bases, and 12 bases stayed unmatched. This CDR3 comprises 16 residues. From germline, CDR1 is SGHRS and CDR2 YFSETQ. CDR3 residues: CASRLRDRVVGTEAFF. In DNA form, the CDR3 reads TGCGCCAGCAGACTCCGGGACAGGGTGGTCGGCACTGAAGCTTTCTTT.

The rearrangement uses TRBV30 and TRBJ1-2, with a tentative D call TRBD1 (5 bases). CDR1 and CDR2 (germline): GTSNPN, SVGIG (reference sequence). V gave up 8 bases and J gave up 10 bases, with 20 bases separating them. The CDR3 is 12 residues long. The DNA for the CDR3 is TGTGCCGGGGGGATATCAGGTTTATACTACACCTTC. Amino acids: CAGGISGLYYTF.

The rearrangement links TRBV29-1 to TRBJ2-5, with 10 bases fitting TRBD2. The V and J ends lost 4 bases and 7 bases, in that order; junction bases with no gene match: 6. This CDR3 region has 13 residues. Germline CDR1 reads SQVTM; CDR2 reads ANQGSEA. CDR3 in DNA: TGCAGCGTTGGAGCGGGGGGGTCGGCGACCCAGTACTTC. Residues: CSVGAGGSATQYF.

The CDR3 protein is CASSEWGGPDTQYF. The DNA for the CDR3 is TGTGCCAGCAGTGAATGGGGAGGCCCAGATACGCAGTATTTT. The V call is TRBV25-1, the J call TRBJ2-3; tentatively, D is TRBD2 (6 bases). The ends were cut back, 1 base at V and 4 bases at J, with 9 bases in the middle. The CDR3 runs 14 residues. CDR1 is MGHDK and CDR2 is SYGVNS in the germline V gene.

A few counts support this clone. The chain recombines TRBV29-1 with TRBJ2-7; D uncertain. This CDR3 is built from 10 residues. V lost 6 bases and J lost 7, with 10 bases in between. Germline CDR1 reads SQVTM; CDR2 reads ANQGSEA. The CDR3 sequence: CSVLTIEQYF. In nucleotides, the CDR3 is TGCAGCGTATTAACGATAGAGCAGTACTTC.

CDR3 sequence: CASSLGQNYGYTF. Here the CDR3 DNA reads TGTGCCAGCAGCTTAGGGCAGAACTATGGCTACACCTTC. The chain links TRBV7-9 to TRBJ1-2; D is uncertain. With 1 base removed from V and 2 bases from J, the gap between germline ends came to 5 bases. The V gene's germline CDR1 is SEHNR and CDR2 FQNEAQ (reference sequence). The CDR3 covers 13 residues. The whole variable domain, filled in from reference TRBV7-9 and TRBJ1-2, reads DTGVSQNPRHKITKRGQNVTFRCDPISEHNRLYWYRQTLGQGPEFLTYFQNEAQLEKSRLLSDRFSAERPKGSFSTLEIQRTEQGDSAMYLCASSLGQNYGYTFGSGTRLTVV.

The genes are TRBV7-2 and TRBJ2-7; D remains unclear. CDR3 size: 14 residues. Germline CDR1 SGHTA, CDR2 FQGNSA. V lost 1 base, J lost 4 bases, and 11 bases lay in between. The DNA for the CDR3 is TGTGCCAGCAGCTTAGACCGGGCACGTTACGAGCAGTACTTC. Translation gives CASSLDRARYEQYF.